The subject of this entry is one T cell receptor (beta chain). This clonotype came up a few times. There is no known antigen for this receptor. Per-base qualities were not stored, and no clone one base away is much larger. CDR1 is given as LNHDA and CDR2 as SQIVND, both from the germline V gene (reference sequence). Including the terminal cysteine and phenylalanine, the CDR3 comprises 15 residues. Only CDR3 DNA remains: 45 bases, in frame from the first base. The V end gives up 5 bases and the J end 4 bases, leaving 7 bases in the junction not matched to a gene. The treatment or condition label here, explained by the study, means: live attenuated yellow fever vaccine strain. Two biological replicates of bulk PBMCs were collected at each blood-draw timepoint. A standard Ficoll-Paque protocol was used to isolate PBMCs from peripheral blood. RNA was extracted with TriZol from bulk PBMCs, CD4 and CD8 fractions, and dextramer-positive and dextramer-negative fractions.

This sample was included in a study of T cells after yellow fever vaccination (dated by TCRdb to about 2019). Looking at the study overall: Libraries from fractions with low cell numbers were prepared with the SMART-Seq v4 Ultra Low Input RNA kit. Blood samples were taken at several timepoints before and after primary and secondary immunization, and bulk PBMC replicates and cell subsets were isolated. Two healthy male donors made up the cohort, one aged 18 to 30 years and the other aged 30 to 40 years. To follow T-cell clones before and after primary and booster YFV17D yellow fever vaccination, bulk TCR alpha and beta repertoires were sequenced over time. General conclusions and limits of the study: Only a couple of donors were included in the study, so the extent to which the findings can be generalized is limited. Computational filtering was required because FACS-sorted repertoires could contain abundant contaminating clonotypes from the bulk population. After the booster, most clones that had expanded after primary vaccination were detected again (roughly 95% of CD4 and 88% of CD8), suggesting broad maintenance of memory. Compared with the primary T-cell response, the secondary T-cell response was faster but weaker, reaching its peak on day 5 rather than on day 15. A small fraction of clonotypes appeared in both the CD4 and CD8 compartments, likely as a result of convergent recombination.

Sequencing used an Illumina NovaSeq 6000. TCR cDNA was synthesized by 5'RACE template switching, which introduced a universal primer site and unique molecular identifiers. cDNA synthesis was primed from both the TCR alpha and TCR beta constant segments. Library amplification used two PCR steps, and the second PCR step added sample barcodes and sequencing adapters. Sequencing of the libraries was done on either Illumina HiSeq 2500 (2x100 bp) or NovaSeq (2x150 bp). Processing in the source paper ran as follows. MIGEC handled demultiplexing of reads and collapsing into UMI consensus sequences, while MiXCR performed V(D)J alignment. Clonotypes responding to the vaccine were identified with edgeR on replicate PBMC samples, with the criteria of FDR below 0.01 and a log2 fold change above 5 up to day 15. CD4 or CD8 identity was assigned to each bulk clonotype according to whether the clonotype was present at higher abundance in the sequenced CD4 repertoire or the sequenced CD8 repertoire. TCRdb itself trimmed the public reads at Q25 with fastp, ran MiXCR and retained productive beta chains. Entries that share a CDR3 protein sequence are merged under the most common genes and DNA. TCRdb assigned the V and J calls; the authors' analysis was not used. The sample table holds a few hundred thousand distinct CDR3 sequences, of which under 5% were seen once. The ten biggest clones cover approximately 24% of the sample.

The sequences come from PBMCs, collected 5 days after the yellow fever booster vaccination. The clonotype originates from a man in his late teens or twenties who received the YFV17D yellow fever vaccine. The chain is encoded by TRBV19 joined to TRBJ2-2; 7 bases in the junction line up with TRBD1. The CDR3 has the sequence CASSLQGISTGELFF. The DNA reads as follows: TGTGCCAGTAGTCTACAGGGGATCTCCACCGGGGAGCTGTTTTTT.